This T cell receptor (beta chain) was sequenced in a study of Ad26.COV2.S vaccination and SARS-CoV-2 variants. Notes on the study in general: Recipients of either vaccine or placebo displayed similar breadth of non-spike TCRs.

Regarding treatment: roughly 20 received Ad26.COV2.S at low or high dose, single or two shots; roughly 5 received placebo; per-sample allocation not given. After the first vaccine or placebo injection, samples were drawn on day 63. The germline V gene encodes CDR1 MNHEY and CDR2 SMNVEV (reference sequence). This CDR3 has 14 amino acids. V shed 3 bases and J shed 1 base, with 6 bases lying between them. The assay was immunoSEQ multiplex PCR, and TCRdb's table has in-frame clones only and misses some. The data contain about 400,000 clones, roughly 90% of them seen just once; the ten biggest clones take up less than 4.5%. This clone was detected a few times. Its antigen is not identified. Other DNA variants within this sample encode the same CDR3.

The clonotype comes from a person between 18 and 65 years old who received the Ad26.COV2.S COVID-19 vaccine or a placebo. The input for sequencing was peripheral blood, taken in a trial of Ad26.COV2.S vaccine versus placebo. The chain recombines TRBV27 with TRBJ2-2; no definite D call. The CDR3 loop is CASSFAGNTGELFF. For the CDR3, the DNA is TGTGCCAGCAGTTTCGCAGGGAACACCGGGGAGCTGTTTTTT.